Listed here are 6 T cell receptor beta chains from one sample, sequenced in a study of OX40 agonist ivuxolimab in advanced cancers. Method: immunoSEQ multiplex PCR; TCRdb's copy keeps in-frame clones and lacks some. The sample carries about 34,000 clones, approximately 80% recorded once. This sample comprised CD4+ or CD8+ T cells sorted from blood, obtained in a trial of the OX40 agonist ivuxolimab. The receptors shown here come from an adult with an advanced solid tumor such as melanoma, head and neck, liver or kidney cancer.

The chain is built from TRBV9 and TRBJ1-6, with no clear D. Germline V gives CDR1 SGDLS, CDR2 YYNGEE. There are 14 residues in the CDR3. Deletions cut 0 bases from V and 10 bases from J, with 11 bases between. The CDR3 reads CASSVGQSQSPLHF. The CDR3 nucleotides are TGTGCCAGCAGCGTAGGGCAGTCACAGTCACCCCTCCACTTT.

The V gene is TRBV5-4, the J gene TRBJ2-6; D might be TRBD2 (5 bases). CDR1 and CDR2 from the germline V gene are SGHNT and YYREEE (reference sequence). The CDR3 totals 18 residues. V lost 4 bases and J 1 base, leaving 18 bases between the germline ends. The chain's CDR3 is CASSPNIRRGSGANVLTF. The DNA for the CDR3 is TGTGCCAGCAGCCCGAACATCCGACGGGGATCTGGGGCCAACGTCCTGACTTTC.

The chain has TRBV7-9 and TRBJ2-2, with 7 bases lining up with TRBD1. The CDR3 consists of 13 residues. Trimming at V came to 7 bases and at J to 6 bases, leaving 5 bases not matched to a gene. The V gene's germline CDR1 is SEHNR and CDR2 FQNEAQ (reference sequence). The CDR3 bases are TGTGCCAGCACCCCAACAGGGGCCGGGGAGCTGTTTTTT. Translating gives CASTPTGAGELFF. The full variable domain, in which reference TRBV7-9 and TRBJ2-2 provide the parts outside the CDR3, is DTGVSQNPRHKITKRGQNVTFRCDPISEHNRLYWYRQTLGQGPEFLTYFQNEAQLEKSRLLSDRFSAERPKGSFSTLEIQRTEQGDSAMYLCASTPTGAGELFFGEGSRLTVL.

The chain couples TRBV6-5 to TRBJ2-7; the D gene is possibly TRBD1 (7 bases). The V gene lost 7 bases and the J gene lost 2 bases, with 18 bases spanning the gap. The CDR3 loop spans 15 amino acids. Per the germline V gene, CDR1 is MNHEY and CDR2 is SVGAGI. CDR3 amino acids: CASTSQPGGTYEQYF. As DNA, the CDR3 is TGTGCCAGCACCTCCCAACCAGGGGGGACCTACGAGCAGTACTTC.

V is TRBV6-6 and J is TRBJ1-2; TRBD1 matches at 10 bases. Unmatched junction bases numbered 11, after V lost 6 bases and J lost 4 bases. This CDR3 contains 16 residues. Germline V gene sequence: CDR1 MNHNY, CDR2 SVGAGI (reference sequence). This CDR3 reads CASRSGDRGLSYGYTF. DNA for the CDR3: TGTGCCAGCAGAAGTGGGGACAGGGGCCTTTCCTATGGCTACACCTTC.

CDR3 sequence: CASSLEAGPVDQPQHF. The DNA of the CDR3 is TGTGCCAGCAGCTTAGAGGCAGGGCCGGTGGATCAGCCCCAGCATTTT. The J gene is TRBJ1-5, the V gene TRBV7-2, with D possibly TRBD1 on 5 matching bases. The V end lost 1 base, the J end lost 5 bases, and 15 bases lay between the germline ends. The CDR3 is made up of 16 amino acids. The germline CDR1 and CDR2 sequences are SGHTA and FQGNSA.